This passage covers 32 T cell receptor beta chains from one sample sequenced in a study of shared clonotypes between healthy human individuals. Naivety among CD8 cells was defined by CD45RO negativity and positive CCR7 selection, thereby excluding terminally differentiated effector memory CD45RA+ cells. Repertoires were generated with immunoSEQ multiplex PCR, while TCRdb's copy carries only in-frame clones and drops some. The repertoire holds more than 2 million clones, with 85% to 95% as singletons. Input material: naive CD8+ T cells sorted from blood. All receptors come from a man aged 18 to 35 in good health.

The chain couples TRBV27 to TRBJ1-2; D perhaps matches TRBD1 (5 bases). Germline V gene data show CDR1 as MNHEY and CDR2 as SMNVEV (reference sequence). The germline V and J ends were trimmed by 5 bases and 4 bases, with 29 bases remaining between them. The CDR3 sequence is 19 residues long. The CDR3 DNA sequence: TGTGCCAGCAGTACCCTCTGGGGGACTAGTCCCTTAGTACCCTATGGCTACACCTTC. This translates into CASSTLWGTSPLVPYGYTF.

The chain joins TRBV29-1 to TRBJ2-5; D is tentatively TRBD1 or TRBD2 (5 bases each). Germline assignment: CDR1 SQVTM and CDR2 ANQGSEA. V lost 3 bases and J lost 5, with 16 bases in between. The CDR3 covers 14 residues. CDR3 DNA sequence: TGCAGCGTTGATGTATTAGGGACCGCCGAGACCCAGTACTTC. Encoded protein: CSVDVLGTAETQYF.

This clone was counted a single time. The chain is built from TRBV4-3 and TRBJ2-3, with D possibly matching TRBD2 (5 bases). Germline lookup yields CDR1 LGHNA and CDR2 YSLEER. This CDR3 is 16 amino acids long. Trimming left V 0 bases short and J 8 bases short, with 18 bases between. The CDR3 sequence: CASSQDAAGRLLTQYF. DNA of the CDR3: TGCGCCAGCAGCCAAGATGCGGCGGGTAGACTCCTTACGCAGTATTTT.

The table lists this clone with a count of one. The chain employs TRBV6-6 and TRBJ1-6; D is possibly TRBD1 (5 bases). Germline V lookup: CDR1 MNHNY, CDR2 SVGAGI (reference sequence). This CDR3 comprises 16 residues. With 0 bases removed from V and 4 bases from J, the gap between germline ends came to 10 bases. The chain's CDR3 is CASSYSTGEYNSPLHF. CDR3 nucleotides: TGTGCCAGCAGTTACTCTACAGGAGAGTATAATTCACCCCTCCACTTT.

In regard to this clone: The identical CDR3 is also encoded by other nucleotide sequences in the sample. V and J are TRBV4-1 and TRBJ2-7, with a tentative D call TRBD1 (6 bases). Germline V gene lookup returns CDR1 MGHRA and CDR2 YSYEKL. The V end lost 1 base, the J end lost 3 bases, and 10 bases lay between the germline ends. This CDR3 is built from 14 residues. Written as DNA, the CDR3 is TGCGCCAGCAGCCAAGTCTACAGGGACTACGAGCAGTACTTC. It translates to CASSQVYRDYEQYF.

This chain uses TRBV7-9 with TRBJ2-7, with D possibly being TRBD1 (6 bases). Germline lookup yields CDR1 SEHNR and CDR2 FQNEAQ (reference sequence). Trimming took off 7 bases at V and 2 bases at J, with 15 bases between the two ends. The CDR3 is made up of 14 amino acids. CDR3 sequence reads: CASNKGPGAYEQYF. CDR3 nucleotides: TGTGCCAGCAACAAGGGTCCAGGGGCCTACGAGCAGTACTTC.

This chain uses TRBV5-8 with TRBJ1-6; D may be TRBD1 (5 bases). This CDR3 is 16 amino acids long. Germline loops: CDR1 SGHTS, CDR2 YDEGEE. Trimming took 1 base from V and 7 from J, leaving 15 bases between them. The DNA for the CDR3 is TGTGCCAGCAGCTTGAACAGGCTCGGTATGAATTCACCCCTCCACTTT. Protein: CASSLNRLGMNSPLHF. The full variable domain, in which reference TRBV5-8 and TRBJ1-6 provide the parts outside the CDR3, is EAGVTQSPTHLIKTRGQQATLRCSPISGHTSVYWYQQALGLGLQFLLWYDEGEERNRGNFPPRFSGRQFPNYSSELNVNALELEDSALYLCASSLNRLGMNSPLHFGNGTRLTVT.

This chain joins TRBV13 and TRBJ2-5, with a weak D call TRBD2 (6 bases). CDR3 length equals 15 residues. V shed 0 bases and J shed 3 bases, with 11 bases lying between them. The germline V gene encodes CDR1 PRHDT and CDR2 FYEKMQ (reference sequence). CDR3 nucleotides: TGTGCCAGCAGCTTAGGTCCGGGCGGGGAAGAGACCCAGTACTTC. Protein sequence: CASSLGPGGEETQYF.

V gene TRBV11-2 combines with J gene TRBJ2-7, with 8 bases aligning to TRBD1. This CDR3 has 14 residues. The ends lost 7 bases at V and 1 base at J; junction bases unmatched: 6. Germline values: CDR1 SGHAT, CDR2 FQNNGV. CDR3: CASTFGTGSYEQYF. CDR3 DNA: TGTGCCAGCACCTTCGGGACAGGTTCCTACGAGCAGTACTTC.

The chain carries TRBV7-6 and TRBJ2-1; tentative D call: TRBD2 (5 bases). V dropped 1 base and J dropped 9 bases, with 13 bases sitting between them. Germline CDR1 reads SGHVS; CDR2 reads FNYEAQ. This CDR3 contains 14 residues. For the CDR3, the DNA is TGTGCCAGCAGCTTAGGAGGTCTAGCTGGTGAGCAGTTCTTC. Protein product: CASSLGGLAGEQFF. The full variable domain, completed using reference TRBV7-6 and TRBJ2-1, is GAGVSQSPRYKVTKRGQDVALRCDPISGHVSLYWYRQALGQGPEFLTYFNYEAQQDKSGLPNDRFSAERPEGSISTLTIQRTEQRDSAMYRCASSLGGLAGEQFFGPGTRLTVL.

The genes are TRBV9 and TRBJ1-1, with D possibly TRBD1 on 6 matching bases. Germline values: CDR1 SGDLS, CDR2 YYNGEE. Trimming shortened V by 0 bases and J by 5 bases, and 11 bases separated the two germline ends. The CDR3 extends over 14 amino acids. The CDR3 DNA reads as TGTGCCAGCAGCGTAGAAGGGGGGGAGACTGAAGCTTTCTTT. Translated, it gives CASSVEGGETEAFF.

The J gene is TRBJ2-7, the V gene TRBV5-6; tentative D call: TRBD1 (5 bases). This CDR3 region has 15 residues. Per germline, CDR1 SGHDT and CDR2 YYEEEE. V was clipped by 1 base and J by 3 bases, with 14 bases between them. CDR3 residues: CASSLFTGPVYEQYF. CDR3 nucleotide sequence: TGTGCCAGCAGCTTGTTTACAGGCCCCGTCTACGAGCAGTACTTC.

J is TRBJ1-4 and V is TRBV6-5; D gene uncertain. V lost 5 bases to trimming and J lost 0 bases, with 7 bases between them. There are 14 residues in the CDR3. Germline CDR1 reads MNHEY; CDR2 reads SVGAGI. The CDR3 DNA reads as TGTGCCAGCAGTCTGTATGCAACTAATGAAAAACTGTTTTTT. Translated: CASSLYATNEKLFF.

The chain's CDR3 is CSASRATGARAPGELFF. The CDR3 DNA is TGCAGCGCGTCCCGAGCTACAGGGGCCAGAGCTCCCGGGGAGCTGTTTTTT. V gene TRBV29-1 combines with J gene TRBJ2-2; TRBD1 matches 7 bases. Germline CDR1 and CDR2: SQVTM and ANQGSEA. V lost 7 bases and J lost 6; bases outside the gene matches: 20. The CDR3 spans 17 residues.

This rearrangement joins TRBV2 to TRBJ2-1; 7 bases match TRBD2. The germline gives CDR1 SNHLY, CDR2 FYNNEI. V was clipped by 6 bases and J by 3 bases; unmatched bases: 5. The CDR3 runs to 14 residues. This CDR3 is CASRGGSLYNEQFF. The CDR3 DNA sequence: TGTGCCAGCAGAGGCGGGAGCCTCTACAATGAGCAGTTCTTC. Filled out from reference TRBV2 and TRBJ2-1, the complete variable domain reads EPEVTQTPSHQVTQMGQEVILRCVPISNHLYFYWYRQILGQKVEFLVSFYNNEISEKSEIFDDQFSVERPDGSNFTLKIRSTKLEDSAMYFCASRGGSLYNEQFFGPGTRLTVL.

This chain uses TRBV4-1 with TRBJ1-1; D perhaps matches TRBD1 (5 bases). V shed 1 base and J shed 4 bases, with 22 bases lying between them. This CDR3 contains 18 residues. Germline CDR1 reads MGHRA; CDR2 reads YSYEKL. CDR3 coding DNA: TGCGCCAGCAGCCAAGTTGCGGGAGGAGGGGTGGGTGGCACTGAAGCTTTCTTT. This encodes CASSQVAGGGVGGTEAFF.

This chain joins TRBV7-6 and TRBJ2-7; 10 bases fit TRBD2. This CDR3 is built from 15 residues. V lost 5 bases, J lost 6 bases, and 10 bases stayed unmatched. The germline V gene encodes CDR1 SGHVS and CDR2 FNYEAQ. The CDR3 bases are TGTGCCAGCAGCGAAGCGGGGGGGAGGGCGGTCGAGCAGTACTTC. It encodes CASSEAGGRAVEQYF.

The CDR3: CASSLEPGTWVEQYF. In DNA, the CDR3 is TGCGCCAGCAGCTTGGAACCGGGAACTTGGGTCGAGCAGTACTTC. The chain recombines TRBV5-1 with TRBJ2-7, with D possibly being TRBD2 (5 bases). Germline CDR1 reads SGHRS; CDR2 reads YFSETQ. This CDR3 spans 15 amino acids. Trimming stripped 0 bases from V and 6 bases from J, with 16 bases between.

This chain joins TRBV6-5 and TRBJ2-7; possible D gene TRBD1, 6 bases. This CDR3 has 14 amino acids. Trimming shortened V by 0 bases and J by 4 bases, and 10 bases separated the two germline ends. Germline CDR1 MNHEY, CDR2 SVGAGI. The CDR3 loop is CASSYSGTTYEQYF. For the CDR3, the DNA is TGTGCCAGCAGTTACTCAGGGACAACTTACGAGCAGTACTTC.

J is TRBJ1-4 and V is TRBV27, with 8 positions matching TRBD1. CDR3 size: 15 residues. Losses at the gene ends were 6 bases for V and 8 bases for J; bases not matched to a gene: 11. Germline V gene sequence: CDR1 MNHEY, CDR2 SMNVEV (reference sequence). The CDR3 bases are TGTGCCAGCAGCATGACCGGTTACAGGGGGGAAAAACTGTTTTTT. Protein: CASSMTGYRGEKLFF.

J is TRBJ2-7 and V is TRBV6-6; D perhaps matches TRBD1 (6 bases). With 8 bases removed from V and 0 bases from J, the gap between germline ends came to 8 bases. Looked up from germline, CDR1 is MNHNY and CDR2 is SVGAGI (reference sequence). The CDR3 is 12 amino acids. The CDR3 reads CASGQLSYEQYF. CDR3 nucleotide sequence: TGTGCCAGCGGACAGCTCTCCTACGAGCAGTACTTC.

The chain is built from TRBV7-6 and TRBJ1-1; no reliable D call. The CDR3 loop spans 15 amino acids. The ends were cut back, 1 base at V and 2 bases at J, with 11 bases in the middle. Germline V gene data show CDR1 as SGHVS and CDR2 as FNYEAQ. The CDR3, as DNA: TGTGCCAGCAGCTTAGTCGACGGGCCTAACACTGAAGCTTTCTTT. Its translation: CASSLVDGPNTEAFF.

J is TRBJ2-1 and V is TRBV27; 11 nucleotides align to TRBD2. The CDR3 is 15 amino acids. V was clipped by 4 bases and J by 6 bases; unmatched bases: 5. Germline-derived CDR1 and CDR2 are MNHEY and SMNVEV (reference sequence). The chain's CDR3 is CASSSGTSGFNEQFF. CDR3 DNA sequence: TGTGCCAGCAGTTCCGGGACTAGCGGTTTCAATGAGCAGTTCTTC.

The chain couples TRBV14 to TRBJ2-5, with 7 nucleotides matching TRBD2. Trimming removed 5 bases from V and 5 bases from J; junction bases left unmatched: 20. Germline loops: CDR1 SGHDN, CDR2 FVKESK. The CDR3 extends over 18 amino acids. DNA of the CDR3: TGTGCCAGCAGCGCCAAGTCCCCACTAGGGTCGGGGGGTGAGACCCAGTACTTC. Translating gives CASSAKSPLGSGGETQYF.

This clone was observed once. The CDR3 nucleotides are TGTGCCAGCAGCTCCTGGGACAGCACAGATACGCAGTATTTT. Amino acids: CASSSWDSTDTQYF. The rearrangement uses TRBV7-8 and TRBJ2-3; either TRBD1 or TRBD2 may fit D (5 bases each). Germline CDR1 is SGHVS and CDR2 is FQNEAQ. CDR3 size: 14 residues. Trimming stripped 4 bases from V and 0 bases from J, with 8 bases between.

The chain couples TRBV7-9 to TRBJ2-7; D gene uncertain. Germline V gene sequence: CDR1 SEHNR, CDR2 FQNEAQ (reference sequence). CDR3 length equals 13 residues. V was cut by 2 bases and J by 11 bases, with 16 bases left in between. The CDR3 DNA follows: TGTGCCAGCAGCTTACCCAATGCCTCCCGTGAGTACTTC. Residues: CASSLPNASREYF. The variable domain in full, with the rest retrieved from reference TRBV7-9 and TRBJ2-7, is DTGVSQNPRHKITKRGQNVTFRCDPISEHNRLYWYRQTLGQGPEFLTYFQNEAQLEKSRLLSDRFSAERPKGSFSTLEIQRTEQGDSAMYLCASSLPNASREYFGPGTRLTVT.

This clone appeared a single time. This chain connects TRBV11-3 to TRBJ2-1, with TRBD1 matching over 7 bases. The germline V gene encodes CDR1 SGHNT and CDR2 YENEEA. CDR3 size: 16 residues. V shed 2 bases, J shed 1 base, and the junction held 5 bases outside the gene matches. In nucleotides, the CDR3 is TGTGCCAGCAGCTTACAGGGGGTATTGTCCTACAATGAGCAGTTCTTC. Protein: CASSLQGVLSYNEQFF.

This chain uses TRBV5-4 with TRBJ2-7; D possibly matches TRBD1 or TRBD2 (5 bases each). The V gene's germline CDR1 is SGHNT and CDR2 YYREEE (reference sequence). CDR3 length: 16 amino acids. V was clipped by 3 bases and J by 0 bases, with 16 bases between them. The CDR3 nucleotides read TGTGCCAGCAGCTCATCCGGGACCCTCAGCTCCTACGAGCAGTACTTC. Translated: CASSSSGTLSSYEQYF.

In DNA form, the CDR3 reads TGTGCCAGCACCAAATGGGATCTGGGTGATACGCAGTATTTT. Translating it yields CASTKWDLGDTQYF. The chain combines TRBV2 with TRBJ2-3; D call uncertain. Germline lookup yields CDR1 SNHLY and CDR2 FYNNEI. The CDR3 length is 14 residues. V was clipped by 7 bases and J by 6 bases, with 17 bases between them.

The genes are TRBV27 and TRBJ1-1; possibly TRBD1 for D (5 bases). Germline V gives CDR1 MNHEY, CDR2 SMNVEV (reference sequence). V lost 6 bases, J lost 4 bases, and 15 bases lay in between. CDR3 length equals 14 residues. The CDR3 nucleotides read TGTGCCAGCAGCCTAGACAGCCGGGGCACTGAAGCTTTCTTT. This gives the protein CASSLDSRGTEAFF.

This clone was counted once. The chain has TRBV20-1 and TRBJ2-7, with D perhaps TRBD2 (6 bases). Per germline, CDR1 DFQATT and CDR2 SNEGSKA (reference sequence). Trimming took off 6 bases at V and 4 bases at J, with 10 bases between the two ends. CDR3 length equals 11 residues. The CDR3 loop reads CSAPAGYEQYF. CDR3 bases: TGCAGTGCCCCCGCGGGGTACGAGCAGTACTTC.

The count of this clone is one. The CDR3 protein is CASSQVLAGATDTQYF. In nucleotides, the CDR3 is TGCGCCAGCAGCCAAGTGCTAGCGGGAGCGACAGATACGCAGTATTTT. V usage is TRBV4-3 and J usage is TRBJ2-3; 10 bases align to TRBD2. Germline V CDR1 and CDR2: LGHNA, YSLEER. The CDR3 totals 16 residues. The ends lost 1 base at V and 3 bases at J; junction bases unmatched: 4.